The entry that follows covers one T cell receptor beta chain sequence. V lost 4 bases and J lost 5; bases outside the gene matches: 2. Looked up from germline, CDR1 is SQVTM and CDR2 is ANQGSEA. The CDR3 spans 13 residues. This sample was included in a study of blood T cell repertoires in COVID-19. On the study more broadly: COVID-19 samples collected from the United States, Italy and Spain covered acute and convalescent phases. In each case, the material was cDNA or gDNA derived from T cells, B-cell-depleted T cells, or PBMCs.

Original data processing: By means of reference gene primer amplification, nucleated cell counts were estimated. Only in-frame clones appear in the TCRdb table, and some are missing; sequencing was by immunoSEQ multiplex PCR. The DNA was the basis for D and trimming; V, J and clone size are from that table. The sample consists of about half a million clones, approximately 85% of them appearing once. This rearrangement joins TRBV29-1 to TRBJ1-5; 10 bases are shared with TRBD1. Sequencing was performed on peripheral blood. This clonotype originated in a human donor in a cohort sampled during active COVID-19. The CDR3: CSVGDRGHQPQHF. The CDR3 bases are TGCAGCGTTGGAGACAGGGGGCATCAGCCCCAGCATTTT.